Shown below are 29 T cell receptor beta chains from a single sample sequenced in a study of Ad26.COV2.S vaccination and SARS-CoV-2 variants. Measured with immunoSEQ multiplex PCR; TCRdb has only the in-frame clones, and not every one. Found here are some 370,000 clones, roughly 85% of them singletons; the top ten hold about 7.1%. Treatment reported: some 20 received Ad26.COV2.S at low or high dose, single or two shots; 5 received placebo; per-sample allocation not given. The investigators took samples on day 63 after the first vaccine or placebo injection. The input for sequencing was peripheral blood, taken in a trial of Ad26.COV2.S vaccine versus placebo. These receptors originate from a person between 18 and 60 years old who received the Ad26.COV2.S COVID-19 vaccine or a placebo.

This chain links TRBV6-5 with TRBJ2-2; D not resolved. This CDR3 is 14 amino acids long. Trimming removed 0 bases from V and 7 bases from J, with 9 bases in between. CDR1 and CDR2 from the germline V gene are MNHEY and SVGAGI. The CDR3 spells CASSYSTEFGELFF. CDR3 DNA: TGTGCCAGCAGTTACTCGACCGAGTTCGGGGAGCTGTTTTTT.

The chain combines TRBV2 with TRBJ1-6; a possible D gene is TRBD1 (5 bases). This CDR3 contains 15 residues. Germline CDR1 is SNHLY and CDR2 is FYNNEI. V was shortened by 0 bases and J by 7 bases, with 10 bases between the two germline ends. The CDR3 DNA reads as TGTGCCAGCAGTGAAGCTCAGGGAGGAAATTCACCCCTCCACTTT. Translation: CASSEAQGGNSPLHF.

V gene TRBV19 combines with J gene TRBJ2-7, with TRBD1 matching 7 bases. The CDR3 contains 13 residues. Germline CDR1 reads LNHDA; CDR2 reads SQIVND (reference sequence). Trimming took 6 bases from V and 2 from J; bases not matched to a gene: 4. The CDR3 nucleotides are TGTGCCAGTAGGGAGACAGGGACCTACGAGCAGTACTTC. It yields the protein CASRETGTYEQYF.

The CDR3: CASSALGGASTDTQYF. CDR3 bases: TGTGCCAGCAGCGCCTTGGGAGGGGCTAGCACAGATACGCAGTATTTT. This chain joins TRBV9 and TRBJ2-3, with TRBD2 identical over 7 bases. J lost 0 bases, V lost 3 bases, and 7 bases had no gene match. From germline, CDR1 is SGDLS and CDR2 YYNGEE. This CDR3 contains 16 residues.

The chain links TRBV11-3 to TRBJ2-7; no reliable D call. The germline V gene has CDR1 SGHNT and CDR2 YENEEA. V was shortened by 0 bases and J by 6 bases, with 6 bases between the two germline ends. The CDR3 is made up of 12 amino acids. The CDR3 nucleotides are TGTGCCAGCAGCTTAGATAGGGTCGAGCAGTACTTC. This encodes CASSLDRVEQYF.

The chain is built from TRBV6-5 and TRBJ1-4; 9 nucleotides align to TRBD1. The CDR3 spans 13 residues. With V trimmed by 7 bases and J by 8 bases, 5 bases remained unmatched. Germline V CDR1 and CDR2: MNHEY, SVGAGI. In nucleotides, the CDR3 is TGTGCCAGCAACGACAGGGGGAGGGAAAAACTGTTTTTT. It is translated as CASNDRGREKLFF.

The chain carries TRBV7-9 and TRBJ1-5, with D uncertain. Germline V gene sequence: CDR1 SEHNR, CDR2 FQNEAQ (reference sequence). The CDR3 sequence is 12 residues long. V dropped 5 bases and J dropped 11 bases, with 13 bases sitting between them. The CDR3 DNA reads as TGTGCCAGCAGCACTGGAACCAGTACCCAGCATTTT. It codes for CASSTGTSTQHF.

The chain links TRBV6-5 to TRBJ2-4; 7 nucleotides match TRBD1. The CDR3 sequence is 13 residues long. V was pared by 2 bases and J by 5 bases, with 0 bases of the junction left unmatched. Germline loops: CDR1 MNHEY, CDR2 SVGAGI. CDR3 bases: TGTGCCAGCAGTTACGGGACAGAAAACATTCAGTACTTC. It codes for CASSYGTENIQYF.

This clone was detected a few times. The chain employs TRBV19 and TRBJ1-5; D uncertain. This CDR3 region has 15 residues. V lost 5 bases, J lost 2 bases, and 13 bases lay in between. Germline V lookup: CDR1 LNHDA, CDR2 SQIVND (reference sequence). CDR3 loop: CASSWVDKGNQPQHF. The CDR3 bases are TGTGCCAGTAGTTGGGTAGATAAGGGCAATCAGCCCCAGCATTTT.

The CDR3 sequence is CASGSTSGRVTDTQYF. CDR3 in DNA: TGCGCCAGCGGGTCGACTAGCGGGAGAGTGACAGATACGCAGTATTTT. This chain connects TRBV10-2 to TRBJ2-3; 12 nucleotides line up with TRBD2. CDR3 length equals 16 residues. V trimming: 8 bases; J trimming: 3 bases; junction bases outside the gene matches: 9. Germline V CDR1 and CDR2: WSHSY, SAAADI.

The chain uses TRBV5-4 and TRBJ1-2, with TRBD1 matching 7 bases. This CDR3 is 14 amino acids long. Trimming took 5 bases from V and 8 from J; bases not matched to a gene: 12. The germline gives CDR1 SGHNT, CDR2 YYREEE (reference sequence). DNA of the CDR3: TGTGCCAGCAGTAGTCCGAACAGGGGTGGAGGCTACACCTTC. Amino acids: CASSSPNRGGGYTF.

The chain combines TRBV19 with TRBJ1-1; weak D call: TRBD1 (6 bases). The CDR3 runs to 15 residues. From germline, CDR1 is LNHDA and CDR2 SQIVND (reference sequence). The V gene lost 7 bases and the J gene lost 1 base, with 16 bases spanning the gap. CDR3 amino acids: CASKVLDSPNTEAFF. The CDR3 DNA reads TGTGCCAGTAAGGTCCTGGACAGCCCGAACACTGAAGCTTTCTTT.

This sequence joins TRBV10-2 and TRBJ2-3, with D possibly being TRBD1 or TRBD2 (6 bases each). This CDR3 is built from 16 residues. CDR1 and CDR2 (germline): WSHSY, SAAADI. The V gene lost 11 bases and the J gene lost 2 bases, with 23 bases spanning the gap. The CDR3 reads CAGTSKRGPPTDTQYF. The CDR3 DNA reads TGCGCCGGCACTTCGAAACGGGGGCCCCCCACAGATACGCAGTATTTT.

The chain has TRBV5-4 and TRBJ1-5, with D perhaps TRBD1 (6 bases). V lost 0 bases to trimming and J lost 2 bases, with 12 bases between them. Germline lookup yields CDR1 SGHNT and CDR2 YYREEE (reference sequence). The CDR3 is 16 amino acids. The CDR3 loop reads CASSLGGASGNQPQHF. The CDR3 nucleotides read TGTGCCAGCAGCTTGGGGGGGGCGTCAGGCAATCAGCCCCAGCATTTT.

The chain combines TRBV28 with TRBJ2-7; possible D gene TRBD2, 6 bases. The CDR3 totals 15 residues. CDR1 and CDR2 (germline): MDHEN, SYDVKM. The germline V and J ends were trimmed by 4 bases and 2 bases, with 15 bases remaining between them. CDR3 in DNA: TGTGCCAGCAGTTCTCCCGGGACTGGGACCTACGAGCAGTACTTC. Encoded protein: CASSSPGTGTYEQYF. Drawing the rest from reference TRBV28 and TRBJ2-7, the complete variable domain is DVKVTQSSRYLVKRTGEKVFLECVQDMDHENMFWYRQDPGLGLRLIYFSYDVKMKEKGDIPEGYSVSREKKERFSLILESASTNQTSMYLCASSSPGTGTYEQYFGPGTRLTVT.

The rearrangement links TRBV2 to TRBJ1-6, with 7 bases fitting TRBD1. The J segment lost 8 bases and the V segment lost 4 bases, leaving 5 bases of the junction unmatched. Germline V gene data show CDR1 as SNHLY and CDR2 as FYNNEI. This CDR3 region has 14 residues. As DNA, the CDR3 is TGTGCCAGCAGTGTCGGCGACAGGGATTCACCCCTCCACTTT. Translation: CASSVGDRDSPLHF.

The gene calls are TRBV5-4 and TRBJ1-2; maybe TRBD1 (6 bases). This CDR3 contains 15 residues. V was pared by 2 bases and J by 3 bases, with 14 bases between. CDR1 SGHNT and CDR2 YYREEE come from the germline V gene (reference sequence). The DNA of the CDR3 is TGTGCCAGCAGCTTAGCGTTCTCAGGGGACTATGGCTACACCTTC. Encoded protein: CASSLAFSGDYGYTF.

This chain uses TRBV18 with TRBJ1-2; D gene unclear. Trimming removed 1 base at V and 7 bases at J, with 13 bases between. This CDR3 is built from 14 residues. Per the germline V gene, CDR1 is KGHSH and CDR2 is LQKENI. Here the CDR3 reads CASSPQAGLPGYTF. In DNA, the CDR3 is TGTGCCAGCTCACCACAGGCAGGTCTCCCTGGCTACACCTTC.

In its sample, this clone was seen once. Other DNA sequences in this sample translate to the same CDR3. The chain has TRBV9 and TRBJ1-2, with 9 nucleotides matching TRBD1. Looked up from germline, CDR1 is SGDLS and CDR2 is YYNGEE. The CDR3 length is 14 residues. The V segment lost 2 bases and the J segment 2 bases; nucleotides outside the gene matches: 1. The CDR3 here is CASSVGQGNYGYTF. DNA of the CDR3: TGTGCCAGCAGCGTCGGACAGGGGAACTATGGCTACACCTTC. Looking up the rest from reference TRBV9 and TRBJ1-2 gives the full variable domain: DSGVTQTPKHLITATGQRVTLRCSPRSGDLSVYWYQQSLDQGLQFLIQYYNGEERAKGNILERFSAQQFPDLHSELNLSSLELGDSALYFCASSVGQGNYGYTFGSGTRLTVV.

The chain combines TRBV11-2 with TRBJ1-2, with D uncertain. The V end was cut by 1 base, the J end by 7 bases, with 10 bases between. Germline loops: CDR1 SGHAT, CDR2 FQNNGV. This CDR3 comprises 13 residues. This CDR3 reads CASSLGAGVGYTF. The CDR3 region has the DNA TGTGCCAGCAGCTTAGGGGCTGGGGTTGGCTACACCTTC.

Here the CDR3 DNA reads TGTGCCAGCAGCCAAGGGACAGGGTATGATTCACCCCTCCACTTT. Residues: CASSQGTGYDSPLHF. The rearrangement joins TRBV3-1 (or the pseudogene TRBV3-2) to TRBJ1-6, with 8 positions matching TRBD1. CDR1 is LGHDT, CDR2 YNNKEL, per germline (reference sequence). The CDR3 runs to 15 residues. V lost 1 base to trimming and J lost 8 bases; unmatched junction nucleotides: 4.

V is TRBV7-2 and J is TRBJ1-3, with TRBD1 as a possible D gene (6 bases). The CDR3 totals 14 residues. CDR1 is SGHTA and CDR2 is FQGNSA in the germline V gene. The V end lost 3 bases, the J end lost 5 bases, and 11 bases lay between the germline ends. CDR3 DNA: TGTGCCAGCAGCTTTACGGACAGTCGAAACACCATATATTTT. Amino acid sequence: CASSFTDSRNTIYF.

The chain combines TRBV21-1 with TRBJ2-1. TRBV21-1 is described as a pseudogene. This CDR3 region has 12 residues. CDR3 bases: TGTGCCAGCAAGGAGGGGGTGAATGAGCAGTTCTTC. It translates to CASKEGVNEQFF.

J is TRBJ1-1 and V is TRBV7-9; no definite D call. Germline CDR1 reads SEHNR; CDR2 reads FQNEAQ (reference sequence). Trimming stripped 5 bases from V and 5 bases from J, with 9 bases between. The CDR3 length is 12 residues. The CDR3: CASSDVGTEAFF. In DNA form, the CDR3 reads TGTGCCAGCAGCGACGTGGGGACTGAAGCTTTCTTT.

V usage is TRBV7-2 and J usage is TRBJ2-7, with D maybe TRBD2 (6 bases). Germline values: CDR1 SGHTA, CDR2 FQGNSA. V shed 7 bases and J shed 7 bases, with 20 bases lying between them. CDR3 length: 14 residues. CDR3 nucleotide sequence: TGTGCCAGCACCTCTCTAGGCGGACGGGGGGAGCAGTACTTC. Residues: CASTSLGGRGEQYF.

This clone was counted a single time. The V call is TRBV6-5, the J call TRBJ2-1; TRBD1 matches at 8 bases. Germline values: CDR1 MNHEY, CDR2 SVGAGI. This CDR3 spans 13 amino acids. Trimming at V came to 4 bases and at J to 8 bases, leaving 4 bases not matched to a gene. The CDR3 sequence: CASSSLRGHEQFF. Written as DNA, the CDR3 is TGTGCCAGCAGTTCCCTCAGGGGGCATGAGCAGTTCTTC.

V gene TRBV2 combines with J gene TRBJ1-1, with TRBD1 identical over 8 bases. The CDR3 consists of 13 residues. Germline assignment: CDR1 SNHLY and CDR2 FYNNEI. The junction had 5 bases not matched to a gene; V was cut back by 11 bases and J by 0 bases. The CDR3 DNA reads as TGTGCCTTCACGGACAGGGTGAACACTGAAGCTTTCTTT. This encodes CAFTDRVNTEAFF.

Here the CDR3 reads CASSRWTDLNYGYTF. The CDR3 DNA sequence: TGTGCCAGCAGCCGGTGGACAGATCTCAACTATGGCTACACCTTC. The chain couples TRBV11-2 to TRBJ1-2; possibly TRBD1 for D (6 bases). The CDR3 loop spans 15 amino acids. The germline V gene encodes CDR1 SGHAT and CDR2 FQNNGV. Trimming left V 5 bases short and J 2 bases short, with 15 bases between. Supplemented by reference TRBV11-2 and TRBJ1-2, the full variable domain reads EAGVAQSPRYKIIEKRQSVAFWCNPISGHATLYWYQQILGQGPKLLIQFQNNGVVDDSQLPKDRFSAERLKGVDSTLKIQPAKLEDSAVYLCASSRWTDLNYGYTFGSGTRLTVV.

This sequence joins TRBV30 and TRBJ2-2; the match to TRBD2 covers 7 bases. The J segment lost 3 bases and the V segment lost 4 bases, leaving 5 bases of the junction unmatched. The CDR3 has 14 amino acids. The germline V gene encodes CDR1 GTSNPN and CDR2 SVGIG (reference sequence). CDR3 DNA sequence: TGTGCCTGGATTGAAGCGGGGTACACCGGGGAGCTGTTTTTT. It encodes CAWIEAGYTGELFF.